This T cell receptor (beta chain) emerged from a study of beta chain features in type 1 diabetes. Study-wide findings and caveats: Insertion counts at VDJ junctions were lower in type 1 diabetes patients, who also showed more deletions there. Comparison showed that naive, central memory and Treg TCRB repertoires appeared more similar among patients than among healthy donors.

A remark on this clone: Its antigen remains unknown.

This CDR3 spans 16 amino acids. Germline V lookup: CDR1 SGHDT, CDR2 YYEEEE. V dropped 1 base and J dropped 1 base, with 14 bases sitting between them. Expressed TCRB transcripts were sequenced because the isolated RNA had all been reverse transcribed beforehand. Measured with immunoSEQ multiplex PCR; TCRdb has only the in-frame clones, and not every one. The table lists 450,000 or so clones, approximately 10% of them singletons. The source of this sequence is a woman younger than 35 in good health. Sequenced: naive CD4+ T cells from blood. V usage is TRBV5-6 and J usage is TRBJ1-1, with a tentative D call TRBD1 (5 bases). The CDR3 DNA reads as TGTGCCAGCAGCTTGCTTTCGGGGCTTCAGAACACTGAAGCTTTCTTT. It codes for CASSLLSGLQNTEAFF.